This T cell receptor beta chain was identified in a study of T-cell reconstitution after alpha-beta-depleted transplantation in children. General study results and limits: About two months after transplant, alpha-beta T cells reportedly came from several hundred expanded graft clones. After one year, T-cell counts and TCRbeta diversity mostly came from new T cells. Recipient T cells and thymic progenitors that survived gave rise to the high TCRbeta diversity observed at day 60 in some patients.

The V gene's germline CDR1 is DFQATT and CDR2 SNEGSKA (reference sequence). V dropped 0 bases and J dropped 2 bases, with 17 bases sitting between them. CDR3 length: 16 residues. As it was prepared, the TCRbeta library received unique molecular identifiers. TCRdb re-analysed the PCR reads in MiXCR, keeping a single row per CDR3 protein. The sample contains around 490,000 distinct CDR3 sequences, around 10% of which appear only once. With regard to this clonotype: Antigen unknown.

V and J are TRBV20-1 and TRBJ2-7; D possibly corresponds to TRBD1 (6 bases). The receptor comes from a female patient aged 2 to 10 who had a stem cell transplant for aplastic anemia, so the T cells may come from the graft donor. This specimen consisted of PBMCs, mostly from graft donor cells, obtained 180 days after TCRalphabeta/CD19-depleted stem cell transplant. The CDR3 sequence: CSARDLGAQWTYEQYF. As DNA, the CDR3 is TGCAGTGCTAGAGATTTGGGGGCCCAGTGGACCTACGAGCAGTACTTC.